This T cell receptor (beta chain) was sequenced during a study of blood T cell repertoires in COVID-19. V shed 5 bases, J shed 1 base, and the junction held 7 bases outside the gene matches. The CDR3 has 15 residues. The germline V gene encodes CDR1 LNHDA and CDR2 SQIVND (reference sequence). Libraries were prepared by immunoSEQ multiplex PCR; TCRdb keeps only in-frame clonotypes and omits some of them. The repertoire holds around 620,000 clones, with approximately 90% as singletons. This sequence originates from a woman between 18 and 29 years old with acute or convalescent COVID-19. The gene calls are TRBV19 and TRBJ1-1; 7 bases are a match to TRBD1. Input material: peripheral blood. In DNA, the CDR3 is TGTGCCAGTAGTCGTCCGGGACAGAAGAACACTGAAGCTTTCTTT. It specifies CASSRPGQKNTEAFF.